This T cell receptor (beta chain) comes out of a study of T cells in localized non-small cell lung cancer. Study-level results: Detection in adjacent lung was observed for a median roughly 55 of the top 100 tumor clones. Sequencing involved a lone tumor region, leaving heterogeneity possible. Longer survival (overall) was linked to higher T cell density in blood.

Assay: immunoSEQ multiplex PCR; the TCRdb copy retains only in-frame clones and omits some. The table shows under 850 clones, with roughly 19% occurring only once. The uninvolved lung lay at least 2 cm from the tumor margin and lacked atypia. This CDR3 comprises 15 residues. Germline CDR1 MDHEN, CDR2 SYDVKM. V lost 3 bases, J lost 4 bases, and 15 bases lay in between. By share, this clone ranks as large. Its antigen remains unidentified. The clonotype comes from a female donor older than 55 with stage II lung adenocarcinoma. Sample: normal lung tissue next to the tumor, taken before any cancer treatment. The chain is built from TRBV28 and TRBJ1-1; D ambiguous. Written as DNA, the CDR3 is TGTGCCAGCAGTTTTCCGTTCCCAGCCCCCACTGAAGCTTTCTTT. Amino acids: CASSFPFPAPTEAFF.